A single sample gave rise to the 20 T cell receptor beta chains below, sequenced in a study of Ad26.COV2.S vaccination and SARS-CoV-2 variants. Some clones are missing from TCRdb's copy, which holds only in-frame ones; the method was immunoSEQ multiplex PCR. The repertoire holds approximately 420,000 clones, with 70% to 90% as singletons. The treatment: roughly 20 received Ad26.COV2.S at low or high dose, single or two shots; roughly 5 received placebo; per-sample allocation not given. The investigators took samples on day 63 after the first vaccine or placebo injection. The specimen comprised peripheral blood, sampled in a trial of Ad26.COV2.S vaccine versus placebo. Receptor source: a person between 18 and 60 years old who received the Ad26.COV2.S COVID-19 vaccine or a placebo.

V is TRBV6-1 and J is TRBJ2-5; tentative D call: TRBD2 (6 bases). Germline V lookup: CDR1 MNHNS, CDR2 SASEGT. The V end was cut by 0 bases, the J end by 1 base, with 12 bases between. CDR3 length equals 16 residues. CDR3 loop: CASSEAGGATQETQYF. CDR3 bases: TGTGCCAGCAGTGAAGCGGGGGGAGCGACCCAAGAGACCCAGTACTTC.

The V call is TRBV6-1, the J call TRBJ1-2; 7 nucleotides agree with TRBD1. Germline CDR1 reads MNHNS; CDR2 reads SASEGT. The trim removed 3 bases at V and 4 bases at J, leaving 11 bases unmatched. CDR3 length equals 16 residues. This chain's CDR3 is CASSEVLDRLVYGYTF. The CDR3 DNA reads TGTGCCAGCAGTGAGGTACTGGACAGGCTCGTCTATGGCTACACCTTC.

This clone has only a few counts. This sequence joins TRBV4-3 and TRBJ2-2; 9 bases are a match to TRBD1. Per the germline V gene, CDR1 is LGHNA and CDR2 is YSLEER. The CDR3 runs to 17 residues. V trimming: 1 base; J trimming: 6 bases; junction bases outside the gene matches: 9. The CDR3 reads CASSQGIGQGFSGELFF. CDR3 nucleotides: TGCGCCAGCAGCCAAGGCATTGGACAGGGGTTCTCCGGGGAGCTGTTTTTT.

V and J are TRBV5-6 and TRBJ2-3; 10 bases agree with TRBD1. Germline lookup yields CDR1 SGHDT and CDR2 YYEEEE. Unmatched junction bases numbered 6, after V lost 0 bases and J lost 8 bases. The CDR3 sequence is 15 residues long. The CDR3 sequence is CASSLGVTGGGTQYF. The CDR3 nucleotides are TGTGCCAGCAGCTTGGGTGTGACAGGGGGCGGTACGCAGTATTTT.

V gene TRBV5-6 combines with J gene TRBJ1-2; D is undetermined. The ends were cut back, 0 bases at V and 4 bases at J, with 7 bases in the middle. This CDR3 has 13 amino acids. The germline gives CDR1 SGHDT, CDR2 YYEEEE. CDR3 bases: TGTGCCAGCAGCTTGGGAGCAAGCTATGGCTACACCTTC. Translation gives CASSLGASYGYTF.

V usage is TRBV28 and J usage is TRBJ2-7; 12 bases align to TRBD2. The V gene's germline CDR1 is MDHEN and CDR2 SYDVKM. CDR3 length: 18 amino acids. V lost 1 base to trimming and J lost 0 bases; unmatched junction nucleotides: 7. This CDR3 reads CASSLSLAGGLNSYEQYF. The DNA for the CDR3 is TGTGCCAGCAGTTTATCACTAGCGGGGGGCTTAAACTCCTACGAGCAGTACTTC.

The chain uses TRBV9 and TRBJ2-5, with TRBD2 matching 7 bases. V lost 4 bases to trimming and J lost 5 bases; unmatched junction nucleotides: 11. Germline V gene data show CDR1 as SGDLS and CDR2 as YYNGEE. This CDR3 is built from 15 residues. The CDR3 loop reads CASSFFRGGVETQYF. CDR3 sequence (DNA): TGTGCCAGCAGCTTTTTTCGCGGGGGAGTGGAGACCCAGTACTTC. The whole variable domain, filled in from reference TRBV9 and TRBJ2-5, reads DSGVTQTPKHLITATGQRVTLRCSPRSGDLSVYWYQQSLDQGLQFLIQYYNGEERAKGNILERFSAQQFPDLHSELNLSSLELGDSALYFCASSFFRGGVETQYFGPGTRLLVL.

The genes are TRBV24-1 and TRBJ2-2, with D tentatively TRBD1 (6 bases). V dropped 5 bases and J dropped 2 bases, with 20 bases sitting between them. Germline loops: CDR1 KGHDR, CDR2 SFDVKD. The CDR3 length is 18 residues. In nucleotides, the CDR3 is TGTGCCACCAGTGTTCACCAGGGGCGCGGACCTAACACCGGGGAGCTGTTTTTT. It encodes CATSVHQGRGPNTGELFF.

J is TRBJ1-1 and V is TRBV7-9, with D perhaps matching TRBD1 (6 bases). This CDR3 has 16 residues. V gave up 1 base and J gave up 6 bases, with 18 bases separating them. Germline V gene lookup returns CDR1 SEHNR and CDR2 FQNEAQ (reference sequence). The CDR3 DNA follows: TGTGCCAGCAGCTTAGGCCCTCCTGAGGGGGGCCCTGAAGCTTTCTTT. Protein sequence: CASSLGPPEGGPEAFF.

V gene TRBV2 combines with J gene TRBJ1-1, with D tentatively TRBD1 (6 bases). Germline V gene lookup returns CDR1 SNHLY and CDR2 FYNNEI. The CDR3 has 17 residues. Trimming shortened V by 2 bases and J by 3 bases, and 19 bases separated the two germline ends. As DNA, the CDR3 is TGTGCCAGCAGTGAATTGAGGGCAGGGGTTGGCGACACTGAAGCTTTCTTT. Translated, it gives CASSELRAGVGDTEAFF.

The rearrangement joins TRBV29-1 to TRBJ2-2, with D perhaps TRBD2 (6 bases). Germline CDR1 and CDR2: SQVTM and ANQGSEA. With 4 bases removed from V and 5 bases from J, the gap between germline ends came to 17 bases. This CDR3 comprises 15 residues. CDR3 amino acids: CSVAYRDFGTGELFF. The CDR3 nucleotides read TGCAGCGTTGCGTACCGGGACTTTGGAACCGGGGAGCTGTTTTTT.

The gene calls are TRBV4-3 and TRBJ2-7; perhaps TRBD1 as D (6 bases). Germline CDR1 and CDR2: LGHNA and YSLEER. This CDR3 has 15 residues. V shed 0 bases and J shed 2 bases, with 11 bases lying between them. The CDR3 protein is CASSQEVGGPYEQYF. For the CDR3, the DNA is TGCGCCAGCAGCCAAGAAGTAGGGGGTCCCTACGAGCAGTACTTC.

The chain carries TRBV7-9 and TRBJ2-1; D gene uncertain. CDR1 and CDR2 (germline): SEHNR, FQNEAQ (reference sequence). The CDR3 spans 15 residues. Deletions cut 2 bases from V and 0 bases from J, with 8 bases between. This chain's CDR3 is CASSLLGSSYNEQFF. As DNA, the CDR3 is TGTGCCAGCAGCTTACTGGGGTCCTCCTACAATGAGCAGTTCTTC.

This chain connects TRBV29-1 to TRBJ1-3; TRBD1 matches 7 bases. The ends lost 4 bases at V and 0 bases at J; junction bases unmatched: 3. This CDR3 region has 14 residues. Looked up from germline, CDR1 is SQVTM and CDR2 is ANQGSEA. The CDR3 region is CSVGWDSSGNTIYF. Written as DNA, the CDR3 is TGCAGCGTTGGATGGGACAGCTCTGGAAACACCATATATTTT.

The V and J genes are TRBV4-3 and TRBJ2-7; 8 bases match TRBD2. CDR1 and CDR2 from the germline V gene are LGHNA and YSLEER. V shed 5 bases and J 0 bases; nucleotides not matched to a gene: 6. The CDR3 consists of 15 residues. The DNA of the CDR3 is TGCGCCAGCAGCTCCCAGCGGGGGAGCTCCTACGAGCAGTACTTC. Translation: CASSSQRGSSYEQYF.

J is TRBJ2-7 and V is TRBV28; maybe TRBD2 (6 bases). Germline V gives CDR1 MDHEN, CDR2 SYDVKM. The V end lost 6 bases, the J end lost 4 bases, and 13 bases lay between the germline ends. CDR3 length equals 13 residues. The DNA for the CDR3 is TGTGCCAGCAGCTGGACTAAAGGGTACGAGCAGTACTTC. Protein sequence: CASSWTKGYEQYF.

The genes are TRBV7-2 and TRBJ1-5, with D possibly matching TRBD1 (5 bases). V lost 1 base to trimming and J lost 8 bases, with 15 bases between them. The CDR3 covers 15 residues. The germline V gene encodes CDR1 SGHTA and CDR2 FQGNSA. CDR3 region: CASSLESRGGKPQHF. CDR3 in DNA: TGTGCCAGCAGCTTAGAATCACGGGGGGGGAAGCCCCAGCATTTT.

The CDR3 here is CASSLYTGELFF. DNA of the CDR3: TGTGCCAGCAGTCTCTACACCGGGGAGCTGTTTTTT. The chain joins TRBV6-1 to TRBJ2-2; D call uncertain. The CDR3 consists of 12 residues. Trimming removed 5 bases from V and 3 bases from J, with 4 bases in between. Germline V gene sequence: CDR1 MNHNS, CDR2 SASEGT.

The chain employs TRBV5-1 and TRBJ2-1, with 8 bases lining up with TRBD2. CDR1 is SGHRS, CDR2 YFSETQ, per germline. Losses at the gene ends were 4 bases for V and 8 bases for J; bases not matched to a gene: 8. This CDR3 is built from 14 residues. CDR3 DNA sequence: TGCGCCAGCAGCCCGGGACTAGAGGTCGATGAGCAGTTCTTC. It codes for CASSPGLEVDEQFF.

This chain links TRBV5-3 with TRBJ1-5, with a weak D call TRBD1 (5 bases). TRBV5-3 is known as an ORF, though its function is uncertain. V was clipped by 5 bases and J by 0 bases, with 24 bases between them. The CDR3 has 19 amino acids. The CDR3 sequence is CARRPGCVVGPNSNQPQHF. DNA for the CDR3: TGTGCCAGAAGACCGGGGTGCGTTGTGGGGCCGAATAGCAATCAGCCCCAGCATTTT.